These T cell receptor beta chains were read from a single sample in a study of shared clonotypes between healthy human individuals. Measured with immunoSEQ multiplex PCR; TCRdb has only the in-frame clones, and not every one. The sample has 90,000 to 100,000 clones; roughly 50% are singletons. The specimen sequenced was PBMCs. The receptors shown here come from a middle-aged woman in good health. Some clones in this sample may be carry-over from other donors' samples. The CDR3 runs from the conserved cysteine through the conserved F or W. D genes are given only for firm matches. Where a row states a size, it is once, few, many or the class of an expanded clone; other rows omit it.

J gene: TRBJ2-2; D gene: NA; clone size: NA; V gene: TRBV6-1; CDR3 DNA: TGTGCCAGCAGTGCAGCCCGGACATCGAACACCGGGGAGCTGTTTTTT; CDR3 protein: CASSAARTSNTGELFF
J gene: TRBJ2-1; D gene: TRBD2; clone size: many; V gene: TRBV27; CDR3 DNA: TGTGCCAGCAGAGGAGGACTAGCATACAATGAGCAGTTCTTC; CDR3 protein: CASRGGLAYNEQFF
J gene: TRBJ2-5; D gene: NA; clone size: few; V gene: TRBV27; CDR3 DNA: TGTGCCAGCAGTTTAAGTGAGACCCAGTACTTC; CDR3 protein: CASSLSETQYF
J gene: TRBJ1-2; D gene: NA; clone size: NA; V gene: TRBV6-4; CDR3 DNA: TGTGCCAGCAGTTTAACAGGTGGCACCTCCTATGGCTACACCTTC; CDR3 protein: CASSLTGGTSYGYTF
J gene: TRBJ2-1; D gene: TRBD2; clone size: once; V gene: TRBV19; CDR3 DNA: TGTGCCAGTAGTAATTTAGCGGGAGGGCTTAGTGTTAATGAGCAGTTCTTC; CDR3 protein: CASSNLAGGLSVNEQFF
J gene: TRBJ1-2; D gene: NA; clone size: NA; V gene: TRBV2; CDR3 DNA: TGTGCCAGCAGTGGCCTGCGGTATGGCTACACCTTC; CDR3 protein: CASSGLRYGYTF
J gene: TRBJ2-7; D gene: TRBD1; clone size: few; V gene: TRBV4-3; CDR3 DNA: TGCGCCAGCAGCCAAGCGGGGACAGGGGTAGGCGAGCAGTACTTC; CDR3 protein: CASSQAGTGVGEQYF
J gene: TRBJ1-4; D gene: NA; clone size: NA; V gene: TRBV28; CDR3 DNA: TGTGCCAGCAGATCAGGGCCACCTAATGAAAAACTGTTTTTT; CDR3 protein: CASRSGPPNEKLFF
J gene: TRBJ2-1; D gene: TRBD2; clone size: NA; V gene: TRBV14; CDR3 DNA: TGTGCCAGCAGCCCGGGACTAGCGGACCGTGAGCAGTTCTTC; CDR3 protein: CASSPGLADREQFF
J gene: TRBJ1-1; D gene: NA; clone size: NA; V gene: TRBV29-1; CDR3 DNA: TGCAGCGTTGGAGTAGGGGGGGCTGAAGCTTTCTTT; CDR3 protein: CSVGVGGAEAFF
J gene: TRBJ1-5; D gene: NA; clone size: many; V gene: TRBV21-1; CDR3 DNA: TGTGCCAGCAGTGTGCTACATTGGCATCATCAGCCCCAGCATTTT; CDR3 protein: CASSVLHWHHQPQHF
J gene: TRBJ2-1; D gene: TRBD2; clone size: many; V gene: TRBV6-5; CDR3 DNA: TGTGCCAGCAGTTATGAGCCGGGACTAACCAATGAGCAGTTCTTC; CDR3 protein: CASSYEPGLTNEQFF
J gene: TRBJ2-5; D gene: NA; clone size: NA; V gene: TRBV11-1; CDR3 DNA: TGTGCCAGCAGCTGGGAGGCAGAGACCCAGTACTTC; CDR3 protein: CASSWEAETQYF
J gene: TRBJ2-5; D gene: NA; clone size: NA; V gene: TRBV29-1; CDR3 DNA: TGCAGCGTTGGGGTTGGTAGTAGGGAGACCCAGTACTTC; CDR3 protein: CSVGVGSRETQYF
J gene: TRBJ1-3; D gene: NA; clone size: NA; V gene: TRBV30; CDR3 DNA: TGTGCCTGGAGTGTACCGCGGTCAGGAGGGCACGGAAACACCATATATTTT; CDR3 protein: CAWSVPRSGGHGNTIYF
J gene: TRBJ1-1; D gene: NA; clone size: NA; V gene: TRBV6-6; CDR3 DNA: TGTGCCAGCAGTGGGACATTGAACACTGAAGCTTTCTTT; CDR3 protein: CASSGTLNTEAFF
J gene: TRBJ2-3; D gene: NA; clone size: many; V gene: TRBV30; CDR3 DNA: TGTGCCTGGAGTATGGTCTCAGATACGCAGTATTTT; CDR3 protein: CAWSMVSDTQYF
J gene: TRBJ2-6; D gene: NA; clone size: NA; V gene: TRBV6-4; CDR3 DNA: TGTGCCAGCAGTGACGTTAACTCTGGGGCCAACGTCCTGACTTTC; CDR3 protein: CASSDVNSGANVLTF